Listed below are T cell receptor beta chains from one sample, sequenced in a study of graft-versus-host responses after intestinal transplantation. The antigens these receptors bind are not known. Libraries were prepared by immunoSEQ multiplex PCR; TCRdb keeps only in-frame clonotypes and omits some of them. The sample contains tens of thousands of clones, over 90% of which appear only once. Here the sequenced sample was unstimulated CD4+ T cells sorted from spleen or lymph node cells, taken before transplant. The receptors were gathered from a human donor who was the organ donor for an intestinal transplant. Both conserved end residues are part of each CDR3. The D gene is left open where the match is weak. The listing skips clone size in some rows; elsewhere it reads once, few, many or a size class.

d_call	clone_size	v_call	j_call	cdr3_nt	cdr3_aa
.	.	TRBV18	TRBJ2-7	TGTGCCACCAAACTATCTAGGGACGCCTACGAGCAGTACTTC	CATKLSRDAYEQYF
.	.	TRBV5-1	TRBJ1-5	TGCGCCAGCAGCGAGGGGGGAAGCAATCAGCCCCAGCATTTT	CASSEGGSNQPQHF
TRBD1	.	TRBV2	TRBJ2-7	TGTGCCAGCAATGTAAACAGGGGGAGGTCCTACGAGCAGTACTTC	CASNVNRGRSYEQYF
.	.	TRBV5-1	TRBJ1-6	TGCGCCAGCAGCTTGGACAGGTTCTCACCCCTCCACTTT	CASSLDRFSPLHF
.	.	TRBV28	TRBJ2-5	TGTGCCAGCAGTTTATCTCGGGCCGGGGAGGAGACCCAGTACTTC	CASSLSRAGEETQYF
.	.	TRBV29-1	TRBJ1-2	TGCAGCGTTGAAGATTGGGGCCTGGGCTACACCTTC	CSVEDWGLGYTF
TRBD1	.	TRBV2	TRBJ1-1	TGTGCCGTTAGGACAGGGCGGAAAGTCACTGAAGCTTTCTTT	CAVRTGRKVTEAFF
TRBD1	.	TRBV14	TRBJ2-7	TGTGCCAGCAGCCCTATCGACAGGGGGCATTTCTACGAGCAGTACTTC	CASSPIDRGHFYEQYF
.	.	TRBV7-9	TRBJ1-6	TGTGCCAGCAGCTGGGCGGGGGCCACGCCCTCACCCCTCCACTTT	CASSWAGATPSPLHF
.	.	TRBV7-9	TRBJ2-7	TGTGCCAGCAGCTTAGTGACCAGCGGGCCATACTACGAGCAGTACTTC	CASSLVTSGPYYEQYF
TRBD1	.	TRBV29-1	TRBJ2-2	TGCAGCGTTGAAGATCTAGGCGCCGGGGACAGACGAAGGACCGGGGAGCTGTTTTTT	CSVEDLGAGDRRRTGELFF
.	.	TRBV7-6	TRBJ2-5	TGTGCCGGCAGCTTAGGCCCCCAGGGGACCCATCAGACCCAGTACTTC	CAGSLGPQGTHQTQYF
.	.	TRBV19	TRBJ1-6	TGTGCCAGTAGTATAGCAGGGGTAAATTCACCCCTCCACTTT	CASSIAGVNSPLHF
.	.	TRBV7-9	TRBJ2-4	TGTGCCAGCAGCCGAGGGACGGTTAAAAACATTCAGTACTTC	CASSRGTVKNIQYF
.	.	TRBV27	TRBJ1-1	TGTGCCAGCAGTTTCCGTCCCCCAGGGAGGTGGAACACTGAAGCTTTCTTT	CASSFRPPGRWNTEAFF
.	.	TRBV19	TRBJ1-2	TGTGCCAGCCTCATGGGGAACTATGGCTACACCTTC	CASLMGNYGYTF
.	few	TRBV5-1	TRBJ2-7	TGCGCCAGCAGCTTGGAGCACGGAGGGGGGGAGCAGTACTTC	CASSLEHGGGEQYF
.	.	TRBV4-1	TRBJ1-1	TGCGCCAGCAGCCACATGGACAGAGTGAACACTGAAGCTTTCTTT	CASSHMDRVNTEAFF
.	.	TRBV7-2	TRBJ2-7	TGTGCCAGCAGCTTTTCGCTCGAGAGCTCCTACGAGCAGTACTTC	CASSFSLESSYEQYF
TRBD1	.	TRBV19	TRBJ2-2	TGTGCCAGTAGTAGTCTGGGACAGGGGGTCACCGGGGAGCTGTTTTTT	CASSSLGQGVTGELFF
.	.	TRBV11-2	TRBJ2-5	TGTGCCAGCACCCCAGGCCAAGAGACCCAGTACTTC	CASTPGQETQYF
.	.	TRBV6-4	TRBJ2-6	TGTGCCAGCAGTAGGGGCTCTGGGGCCAACGTCCTGACTTTC	CASSRGSGANVLTF
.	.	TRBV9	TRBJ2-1	TGTGCCAGCAGCCTATTACCGGGGGGCGGCAATGAGCAGTTCTTC	CASSLLPGGGNEQFF
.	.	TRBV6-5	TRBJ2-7	TGTGCCAGCAGTCGTCCTCCCTACGAGCAGTACTTC	CASSRPPYEQYF
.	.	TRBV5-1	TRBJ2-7	TGCGCCAGCAGCTGGGAAACGCGGTACTACGAGCAGTACTTC	CASSWETRYYEQYF
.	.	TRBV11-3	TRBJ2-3	TGTGCCAGCAGCTTAGGCAGGGGCACAGATACGCAGTATTTT	CASSLGRGTDTQYF
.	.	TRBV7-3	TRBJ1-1	TGTGCCAGCAGCTTAGGAGGGTCCACTGAAGCTTTCTTT	CASSLGGSTEAFF
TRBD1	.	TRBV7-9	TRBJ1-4	TGTGCCAGCAGCCTGGGACAGGTTAATGAAAAACTGTTTTTT	CASSLGQVNEKLFF
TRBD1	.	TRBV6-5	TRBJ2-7	TGTGCCAGCAGTTACGCGACAGGGCGCTCCTACGAGCAGTACTTC	CASSYATGRSYEQYF
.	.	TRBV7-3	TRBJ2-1	TGTGCCAGCAGCTTCGTGGGGTACAATGAGCAGTTCTTC	CASSFVGYNEQFF
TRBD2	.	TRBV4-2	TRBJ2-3	TGTGCCAGCAGCCAAGATGTGGTCCTAGCGGGGGTTTTTACGCAGTATTTT	CASSQDVVLAGVFTQYF
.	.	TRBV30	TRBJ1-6	TGTGCCGGGTACCGGGAGAAGACTTACAGCTCCTATAATTCACCCCTCCACTTT	CAGYREKTYSSYNSPLHF
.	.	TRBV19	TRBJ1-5	TGTGCCAGTAGTATGGAGAGAGGGATCGATTATCTAGTACAGGGTAGCAATCAGCCCCAGCATTTT	CASSMERGIDYLVQGSNQPQHF
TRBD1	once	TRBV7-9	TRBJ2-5	TGTGCCAGCAGCTCAATGACAGGGCTCGAGACCCAGTACTTC	CASSSMTGLETQYF
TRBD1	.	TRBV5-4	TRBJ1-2	TGTGCCAGCCGCCGACAGGGGGCGGAAAGTGGCTACACCTTC	CASRRQGAESGYTF
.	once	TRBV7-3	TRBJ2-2	TGTGCCAGCAGCACGACGAACACCGGGGAGCTGTTTTTT	CASSTTNTGELFF
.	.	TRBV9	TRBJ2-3	TGTGCCAGCAGCGTAGCCAGGGAAAGCGCAGATACGCAGTATTTT	CASSVARESADTQYF